Below are 2 T cell receptor beta chains sequenced from a single sample in a study of T cells in Graves' hyperthyroidism and ophthalmopathy. What was amplified from RNA transcripts were TCR beta CDR3 regions. An initial round of RT-PCR targeting the TCR CDR3 relied on the HTBI primer set. TCRdb redid the calling of the multiplex PCR reads with MiXCR, one entry per CDR3 protein. In the table there are nearly 250,000 distinct CDR3 sequences, over 15% of which are singletons. Source material: blood. These receptors came from a woman aged 18-35 years with Graves' ophthalmopathy.

This clonotype occurred many times. Here the CDR3 reads CASSVGTGPYEQYF. Here the CDR3 DNA reads TGTGCCAGCTCGGTGGGGACAGGCCCCTACGAGCAGTACTTC. This chain connects TRBV18 to TRBJ2-7; TRBD1 agrees at 8 bases. The CDR3 runs to 14 residues. Germline trimming cut 6 bases from V and 2 bases from J; bases unmatched to any gene: 6. CDR1 is KGHSH and CDR2 is LQKENI in the germline V gene.

In its sample, this clonotype was seen many times. V and J are TRBV20-1 and TRBJ2-2, with TRBD2 matching over 14 bases. Trimming at V came to 3 bases and at J to 3 bases, leaving 3 bases not matched to a gene. The CDR3 length is 16 residues. Germline V gene data show CDR1 as DFQATT and CDR2 as SNEGSKA (reference sequence). CDR3 residues: CSARPTSGGDTGELFF. CDR3 coding DNA: TGCAGTGCTAGGCCGACTAGCGGGGGGGACACCGGGGAGCTGTTTTTT.